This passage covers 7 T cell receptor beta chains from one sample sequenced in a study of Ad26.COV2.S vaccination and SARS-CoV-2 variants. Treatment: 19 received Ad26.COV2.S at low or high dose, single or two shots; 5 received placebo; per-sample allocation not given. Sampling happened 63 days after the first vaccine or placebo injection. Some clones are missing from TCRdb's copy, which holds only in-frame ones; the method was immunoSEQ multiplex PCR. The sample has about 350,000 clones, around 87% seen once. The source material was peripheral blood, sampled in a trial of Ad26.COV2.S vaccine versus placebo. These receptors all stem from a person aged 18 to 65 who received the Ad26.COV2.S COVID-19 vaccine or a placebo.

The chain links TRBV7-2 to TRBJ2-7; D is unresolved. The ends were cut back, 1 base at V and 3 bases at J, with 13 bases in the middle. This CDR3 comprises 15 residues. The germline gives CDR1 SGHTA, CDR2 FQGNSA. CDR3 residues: CASSLVPQSDYEQYF. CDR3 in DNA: TGTGCCAGCAGCTTAGTGCCCCAGAGCGACTACGAGCAGTACTTC.

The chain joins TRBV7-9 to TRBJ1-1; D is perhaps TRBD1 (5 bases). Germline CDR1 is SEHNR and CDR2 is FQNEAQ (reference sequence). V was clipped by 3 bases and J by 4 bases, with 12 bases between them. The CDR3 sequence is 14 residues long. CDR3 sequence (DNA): TGTGCCAGCAGCTTGGAGGGGATAAGCACTGAAGCTTTCTTT. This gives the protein CASSLEGISTEAFF.

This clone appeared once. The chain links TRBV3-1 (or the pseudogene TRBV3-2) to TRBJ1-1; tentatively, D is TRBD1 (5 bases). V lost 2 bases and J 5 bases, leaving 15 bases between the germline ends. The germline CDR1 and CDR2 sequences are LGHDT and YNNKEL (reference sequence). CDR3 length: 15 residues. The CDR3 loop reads CASSQMAGRLTEAFF. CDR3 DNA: TGTGCCAGCAGCCAAATGGCAGGGCGACTGACTGAAGCTTTCTTT.

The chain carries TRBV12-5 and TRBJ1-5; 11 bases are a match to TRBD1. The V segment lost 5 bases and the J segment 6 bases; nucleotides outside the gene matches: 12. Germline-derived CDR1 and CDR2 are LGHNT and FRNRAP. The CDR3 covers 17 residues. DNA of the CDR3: TGTGCTAGTGGTACAGGGACAGGGGGAAGTTCGACTCAGCCCCAGCATTTT. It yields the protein CASGTGTGGSSTQPQHF.

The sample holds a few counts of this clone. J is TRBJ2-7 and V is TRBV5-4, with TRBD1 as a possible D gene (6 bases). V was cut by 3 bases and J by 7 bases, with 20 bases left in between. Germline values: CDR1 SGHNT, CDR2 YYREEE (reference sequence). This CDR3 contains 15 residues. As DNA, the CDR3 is TGTGCCAGCAGCTCGTTTTACTTGGGGGCGAGTGAGCAGTACTTC. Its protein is CASSSFYLGASEQYF.

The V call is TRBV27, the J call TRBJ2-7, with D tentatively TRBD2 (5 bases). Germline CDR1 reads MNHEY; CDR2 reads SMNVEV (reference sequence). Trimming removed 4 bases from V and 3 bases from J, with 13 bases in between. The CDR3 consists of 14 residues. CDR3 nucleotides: TGTGCCAGCAGTTCGGAACTCGGGATCTACGAGCAGTACTTC. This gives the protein CASSSELGIYEQYF.

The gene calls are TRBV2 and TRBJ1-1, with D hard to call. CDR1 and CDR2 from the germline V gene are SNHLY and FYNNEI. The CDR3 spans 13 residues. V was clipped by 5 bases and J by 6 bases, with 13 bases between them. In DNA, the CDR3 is TGTGCCAGCAGTTCTGGACTGATCCCTGAAGCTTTCTTT. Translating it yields CASSSGLIPEAFF.